This T cell receptor beta chain was captured in a study of cytomegalovirus exposure and HLA in healthy donors. Across the whole study: For the approximately 360 genotyped donors, approximately 83% fell within the Caucasian-associated ancestry cluster. Regarding the study as a whole: Using a false discovery rate of 0.05, a later analysis showed that fewer than 20,000 TCR beta sequences were associated with HLA alleles. In a later analysis, most CMV-associated TCR beta chains appeared HLA-restricted.

60 Vbeta and 13 Jbeta primers were used in PCR. Measured with immunoSEQ multiplex PCR; TCRdb has only the in-frame clones, and not every one. The sample holds 120,000 to 150,000 clones. The CDR3 is made up of 13 amino acids. The J segment lost 0 bases and the V segment lost 11 bases, leaving 7 bases of the junction unmatched. On this clone itself: The antigen remains unidentified.

V is TRBV6-7 and J is TRBJ2-7; 7 positions match TRBD1. TRBV6-7 is classed as an ORF, of uncertain function. The sequencing input was PBMCs. The TCR sequence derives from a woman between 45 and 65 years old in good health and CMV-seronegative. The CDR3, as DNA: TGTGCCGGACTGAGGGACAGCTCCTACGAGCAGTACTTC. This gives the protein CAGLRDSSYEQYF.